This T cell receptor beta chain was sequenced during a study of blood T cell repertoires in COVID-19. Whole-study context: The United States, Italy and Spain were the sources of the acute and convalescent COVID-19 samples.

Under the authors' procedure: Using reference gene primer amplification, nucleated cell counts were estimated. Measured with immunoSEQ multiplex PCR; TCRdb has only the in-frame clones, and not every one. That table gives V, J and clone size, and the DNA gave D and trimming. The table shows some 300,000 clones, with about 89% occurring only once. The sequenced sample was PBMCs or T cells enriched from blood (not recorded which). This TCR was sampled from a woman aged 40 to 49 who had recovered from COVID-19.

CDR3 coding DNA: TGTGCCAGCAGTCTAGTGGTATATCCCCTTGGCAATCAGCCCCAGCATTTT. It codes for CASSLVVYPLGNQPQHF. The rearrangement links TRBV28 to TRBJ1-5; D gene ambiguous. The V end was cut by 5 bases, the J end by 2 bases, with 19 bases between. The germline gives CDR1 MDHEN, CDR2 SYDVKM. CDR3 length: 17 residues.